Listed below are T cell receptor beta chains from one sample, sequenced in a study of blood T cell repertoires in COVID-19. The repertoire was sequenced with immunoSEQ multiplex PCR; TCRdb's copy has only in-frame clones and lacks some. This sample yields about 190,000 clones, of which around nine tenths are seen a single time; roughly 6.2% belongs to the top ten. Sequences were obtained from peripheral blood. These receptor sequences come from a woman between 40 and 55 years old who had recovered from COVID-19. Both conserved end residues are part of each CDR3. The D gene is left open where the match is weak. Size tells how often a clone was seen (once, few, many) or the class of an expanded clone, and some rows leave it out.

len	abundance	v_gene	d_gene	j_gene	CDR3aa	CDR3nt
15	NA	TRBV5-1	TRBD2	TRBJ2-2	CASSLSSGSVRELFF	TGCGCCAGCAGCTTGTCTAGCGGGAGTGTGAGGGAGCTGTTTTTT
15	NA	TRBV18	NA	TRBJ1-2	CASSPPEQGGYGYTF	TGTGCCAGCTCACCACCGGAACAGGGTGGCTATGGCTACACCTTC
14	NA	TRBV10-3	TRBD1	TRBJ1-2	CAISGTGGADGYTF	TGTGCCATCAGTGGGACAGGGGGTGCAGATGGCTACACCTTC
15	NA	TRBV7-9	TRBD1	TRBJ2-7	CASSLGGQGEGEQYF	TGTGCCAGCAGCTTAGGGGGACAGGGAGAAGGGGAGCAGTACTTC
15	NA	TRBV4-2	TRBD2	TRBJ2-7	CASSQFSGTAYEQYF	TGTGCCAGCAGCCAATTTAGCGGGACGGCCTACGAGCAGTACTTC
13	NA	TRBV29-1	TRBD1	TRBJ1-2	CSVALGTDYGYTF	TGCAGCGTTGCTTTAGGGACAGACTATGGCTACACCTTC
14	NA	TRBV24-1	TRBD1	TRBJ2-5	CATAGTGGRETQYF	TGTGCCACCGCCGGGACAGGGGGGCGGGAGACCCAGTACTTC
12	NA	TRBV30	NA	TRBJ2-4	CAWKPEGNIQYF	TGTGCCTGGAAGCCTGAGGGAAACATTCAGTACTTC
14	many	TRBV4-1	NA	TRBJ1-2	CASSQDQGDYGYTF	TGCGCCAGCAGCCAAGATCAGGGCGACTATGGCTACACCTTC
16	NA	TRBV7-6	TRBD2	TRBJ2-3	CASSLIAGDGTDTQYF	TGTGCCAGCAGCTTAATAGCGGGGGATGGAACAGATACGCAGTATTTT
14	NA	TRBV6-2/TRBV6-3	TRBD1	TRBJ1-1	CASSRTGIGTEAFF	TGTGCCAGCAGCAGGACAGGGATTGGAACTGAAGCTTTCTTT
15	NA	TRBV6-6	NA	TRBJ1-6	CASTSVGEANSSLHF	TGTGCCAGCACCTCTGTTGGAGAAGCCAATTCATCCCTCCACTTT